The present entry profiles one T cell receptor beta chain with its context. Its antigen is not yet known. There are no base qualities to consult, and no much larger clone falls within one base. CDR1 and CDR2, per the germline V gene (reference sequence), are MNHEY and SMNVEV. Including the terminal cysteine and phenylalanine, the CDR3 comprises 16 residues. Here the CDR3 DNA is all that survives: 48 bases in frame from base 1. The V end gives up 5 bases and the J end 4 bases, leaving 9 bases in the junction not matched to a gene. This sample is drawn from a study of blood T cell repertoires in COVID-19 (dated by TCRdb to about 2020). Study-level background: The collaborator samples originated in the United States, Italy and Spain and spanned the acute and convalescent phases of COVID-19. The material from the prospective study consisted of cDNA or gDNA derived from T cells, B-cell-depleted T cells, or PBMCs. Deeply sampled blood TCRbeta repertoires from subjects exposed to, actively infected with, or recovered from COVID-19 were included in the dataset. The repertoires were made available in a free public database intended to serve as a resource for research on the immune response to SARS-CoV-2. Samples came from the ongoing ImmuneRACE study (first 160 participants) plus 1,254 subjects from 6 global collaborators. The sample metadata nearly always contained a de-identified subject ID, COVID-19 status, age in years and sex. Where available, HLA class I and class II types were taken from metadata supplied by the sample provider and were not determined by assay-based typing. What the authors observed across the whole study: Clinical and demographic metadata were provided uncurated, with the amount varying by source and participant.

The immunoSEQ Assay, a bias-controlled multiplex PCR, was used to amplify TCRbeta CDR3 regions from genomic DNA. Per the authors' processing: Within the assay, amplification of reference gene primers was used to estimate how many nucleated cells each sample contained. Sequence reads were collapsed and filtered to measure the absolute abundance of every unique TCRbeta CDR3 rearrangement. For each sample, productive Simpson clonality was calculated as the square root of Simpson's diversity index across productive rearrangements. Here the immuneACCESS table is served through TCRdb, limited to in-frame sequences with V and J called. Missing clones are a known gap in these copies; in checked studies unresolved V genes cover under half, and the rest lacks a known reason. The V and J calls and clone size were taken over from that table, and D and trimming were inferred from the DNA. Here the sample has around 160,000 clones; 87% occur a single time. The leading ten clones occupy 10% to 13% of the sample.

In Seattle, one collaborating source enrolled patients while the infection was active and tracked those patients longitudinally over the course of disease. Whole blood was collected in K2EDTA tubes by collaborating institutions according to the institutions' own protocols. For TCRbeta analysis, collaborators shipped samples in one of three forms: frozen whole blood, isolated PBMCs, or DNA extracted from either of those sample types. The receptor's source is a woman in her 70s with COVID-19, enrolled during active disease. The V and J segments used are TRBV27 and TRBJ2-1, with 9 central nucleotides matching TRBD1. Material: peripheral blood. The nucleotide sequence is given as TGTGCCAGCAGTGCCTACCGTGGGACAGGGTACAATGAGCAGTTCTTC. It encodes CASSAYRGTGYNEQFF.